A single sample is the source of the 29 T cell receptor beta chains below, sequenced in a study of blood T cell repertoires in COVID-19. Libraries were prepared by immunoSEQ multiplex PCR; TCRdb keeps only in-frame clonotypes and omits some of them. The repertoire holds about 140,000 clones, roughly 84% seen once, with 4% in the top ten. The sample taken for sequencing was peripheral blood. The receptor source for this set is an older woman with acute or convalescent COVID-19.

For the CDR3, the DNA is TGTGCTAGTGCCTACGGGACCGGGGAGCTGTTTTTT. This codes for CASAYGTGELFF. The rearrangement uses TRBV12-5 and TRBJ2-2; D is ambiguous. Per the germline V gene, CDR1 is LGHNT and CDR2 is FRNRAP. The CDR3 runs to 12 residues. Trimming took 7 bases from V and 5 from J, leaving 8 bases between them.

The V call is TRBV24-1, the J call TRBJ1-1, with unresolved D. The V gene's germline CDR1 is KGHDR and CDR2 SFDVKD. V dropped 1 base and J dropped 0 bases, with 8 bases sitting between them. The CDR3 contains 15 residues. CDR3 in amino acids: CATSDFPGLNTEAFF. The CDR3, as DNA: TGTGCCACCAGTGATTTTCCAGGTCTGAACACTGAAGCTTTCTTT.

The V and J genes are TRBV24-1 and TRBJ2-2; 7 positions match TRBD2. The CDR3 spans 16 residues. Germline V CDR1 and CDR2: KGHDR, SFDVKD. V shed 5 bases, J shed 4 bases, and the junction held 9 bases outside the gene matches. The CDR3 loop reads CATSVSGGSGTGELFF. The CDR3 DNA sequence: TGTGCCACCAGTGTCTCGGGCGGGAGTGGCACCGGGGAGCTGTTTTTT.

The chain joins TRBV5-1 to TRBJ1-2; TRBD1 agrees at 7 bases. CDR3 length equals 16 residues. Per germline, CDR1 SGHRS and CDR2 YFSETQ. The V segment lost 4 bases and the J segment 0 bases; nucleotides outside the gene matches: 9. The CDR3 nucleotides are TGCGCCAGCAGCCCTGGGACAGCTTCGTCTAACTATGGCTACACCTTC. Translated: CASSPGTASSNYGYTF.

The chain links TRBV19 to TRBJ2-1, with 7 nucleotides matching TRBD1. This CDR3 contains 16 residues. Germline assignment: CDR1 LNHDA and CDR2 SQIVND (reference sequence). With 4 bases clipped from V and 4 bases from J, the junction kept 10 bases outside the gene matches. The CDR3 nucleotides read TGTGCCAGTAGTAGAGACAGGGTTTTAAGTTACAATGAGCAGTTCTTC. It is translated as CASSRDRVLSYNEQFF.

The chain links TRBV4-1 to TRBJ2-7; 11 nucleotides agree with TRBD2. The CDR3 spans 14 residues. With V trimmed by 8 bases and J by 0 bases, 3 bases remained unmatched. Germline V gene lookup returns CDR1 MGHRA and CDR2 YSYEKL. CDR3 DNA: TGCGCCAGCGCCGGGACTAGCGGCTCCTACGAGCAGTACTTC. Translating gives CASAGTSGSYEQYF.

The chain joins TRBV28 to TRBJ2-7; 7 nucleotides align to TRBD2. CDR3 length: 15 residues. The junction had 12 bases not matched to a gene; V was cut back by 5 bases and J by 5 bases. CDR1 and CDR2 from the germline V gene are MDHEN and SYDVKM. Here the CDR3 DNA reads TGTGCCAGCAGTCCCCCAATGACCACTAGCGACGAGCAGTACTTC. Its translation: CASSPPMTTSDEQYF.

V and J are TRBV18 and TRBJ1-1; 10 positions match TRBD1. The germline CDR1 and CDR2 sequences are KGHSH and LQKENI. V lost 1 base and J lost 3; bases outside the gene matches: 5. The CDR3 runs to 16 residues. The CDR3 spells CASSPRQGARDTEAFF. The CDR3, as DNA: TGTGCCAGCTCACCACGACAGGGGGCTCGGGACACTGAAGCTTTCTTT.

The V call is TRBV7-3, the J call TRBJ1-1; D gene ambiguous. The V gene's germline CDR1 is SGHTA and CDR2 FQGTGA. V gave up 5 bases and J gave up 1 base, with 11 bases separating them. The CDR3 is 14 amino acids. CDR3 sequence (DNA): TGTGCCAGCAGCCGCCTGGGCCCGAACACTGAAGCTTTCTTT. Encoded protein: CASSRLGPNTEAFF. The variable domain in full, with the rest retrieved from reference TRBV7-3 and TRBJ1-1, is GAGVSQTPSNKVTEKGKYVELRCDPISGHTALYWYRQSLGQGPEFLIYFQGTGAADDSGLPNDRFFAVRPEGSVSTLKIQRTERGDSAVYLCASSRLGPNTEAFFGQGTRLTVV.

The chain is built from TRBV28 and TRBJ2-1, with 7 bases aligning to TRBD2. This CDR3 spans 14 amino acids. The germline gives CDR1 MDHEN, CDR2 SYDVKM. V was clipped by 6 bases and J by 13 bases; unmatched bases: 15. The CDR3 DNA reads TGTGCCAGCAGCCCAAACCGACCCCGGGAGGCCCAGTTCTTC. The encoded protein is CASSPNRPREAQFF.

The rearrangement uses TRBV7-8 and TRBJ2-7; 9 bases fit TRBD1. The germline gives CDR1 SGHVS, CDR2 FQNEAQ. The J segment lost 1 base and the V segment lost 5 bases, leaving 9 bases of the junction unmatched. The CDR3 is 16 residues long. CDR3 coding DNA: TGTGCCAGCAGCGGGCCGGGACAGGGTTCTTCCTACGAGCAGTACTTC. It yields the protein CASSGPGQGSSYEQYF.

This rearrangement joins TRBV28 to TRBJ2-3; TRBD2 is a possible D gene (6 bases). The germline V gene has CDR1 MDHEN and CDR2 SYDVKM. This CDR3 spans 15 amino acids. V was cut by 3 bases and J by 3 bases, with 13 bases left in between. The CDR3 bases are TGTGCCAGCAGTTTGGGGGAGGAAGGAACAGATACGCAGTATTTT. This sequence encodes CASSLGEEGTDTQYF.

This clone was observed a few times. CDR3 sequence reads: CASSLGPGRSIYNEQFF. The CDR3 bases are TGTGCCAGCAGCTTAGGTCCAGGCCGTTCAATCTACAATGAGCAGTTCTTC. The chain uses TRBV7-9 and TRBJ2-1; D uncertain. Germline-derived CDR1 and CDR2 are SEHNR and FQNEAQ (reference sequence). There are 17 residues in the CDR3. Trimming removed 1 base at V and 3 bases at J, with 16 bases between. Looking up the rest from reference TRBV7-9 and TRBJ2-1 gives the full variable domain: DTGVSQNPRHKITKRGQNVTFRCDPISEHNRLYWYRQTLGQGPEFLTYFQNEAQLEKSRLLSDRFSAERPKGSFSTLEIQRTEQGDSAMYLCASSLGPGRSIYNEQFFGPGTRLTVL.

This clone was observed a few times. V gene TRBV7-2 combines with J gene TRBJ2-2; 7 bases map to TRBD1. The V segment lost 5 bases and the J segment 6 bases; nucleotides outside the gene matches: 15. CDR3 length: 17 amino acids. Germline lookup yields CDR1 SGHTA and CDR2 FQGNSA. This CDR3 reads CASSPKGASSNAGELFF. For the CDR3, the DNA is TGTGCCAGCAGCCCAAAGGGGGCTAGTTCTAATGCCGGGGAGCTGTTTTTT.

This rearrangement joins TRBV29-1 to TRBJ2-3, with 13 bases that match TRBD2. CDR3 length: 16 residues. J gave up 4 bases and V 7 bases, and 11 bases lay outside the gene matches. The germline gives CDR1 SQVTM, CDR2 ANQGSEA. The DNA for the CDR3 is TGCAGCGCCAGGTGGGGACTAGCGGGAAGAGCAGATACGCAGTATTTT. Its protein product is CSARWGLAGRADTQYF.

V and J are TRBV14 and TRBJ1-6; maybe TRBD1 (5 bases). The CDR3 totals 15 residues. Per the germline V gene, CDR1 is SGHDN and CDR2 is FVKESK. Trimming removed 0 bases at V and 7 bases at J, with 10 bases between. CDR3 region: CASSQERTRNSPLHF. The CDR3 DNA is TGTGCCAGCAGCCAAGAGCGGACACGAAATTCACCCCTCCACTTT.

The rearrangement uses TRBV7-9 and TRBJ1-1; D remains ambiguous. The CDR3 spans 12 residues. The V end lost 0 bases, the J end lost 8 bases, and 7 bases lay between the germline ends. Germline V gives CDR1 SEHNR, CDR2 FQNEAQ (reference sequence). In nucleotides, the CDR3 is TGTGCCAGCAGCTTAGCCGAGGTCGAAGCTTTCTTT. Its protein is CASSLAEVEAFF.

This chain joins TRBV5-4 and TRBJ2-7; D unresolved. Germline CDR1 and CDR2: SGHNT and YYREEE (reference sequence). Trimming removed 2 bases at V and 4 bases at J, with 7 bases between. The CDR3 loop spans 12 amino acids. CDR3 DNA sequence: TGTGCCAGCAGCTTCCCGGGTTACGAGCAGTACTTC. It encodes CASSFPGYEQYF.

V gene TRBV30 combines with J gene TRBJ1-5; D is uncertain. This CDR3 is 13 amino acids long. Trimming removed 3 bases from V and 4 bases from J, with 10 bases in between. Germline assignment: CDR1 GTSNPN and CDR2 SVGIG (reference sequence). The CDR3 reads CAWRRGPNQPQHF. The CDR3 coding sequence is TGTGCCTGGAGGAGAGGGCCGAATCAGCCCCAGCATTTT.

The CDR3 nucleotides read TGTGCCAGCGGGGTAAAGGCGGGAGGTTTTCAGCAGTTCTTC. It specifies CASGVKAGGFQQFF. This rearrangement joins TRBV28 to TRBJ2-1, with 8 positions matching TRBD2. This CDR3 has 14 amino acids. Germline V gene lookup returns CDR1 MDHEN and CDR2 SYDVKM. The V gene end was trimmed by 8 bases and the J gene end by 11 bases; junction bases not matched to a gene: 14. Combining the CDR3 with reference TRBV28 and TRBJ2-1 gives the whole variable domain DVKVTQSSRYLVKRTGEKVFLECVQDMDHENMFWYRQDPGLGLRLIYFSYDVKMKEKGDIPEGYSVSREKKERFSLILESASTNQTSMYLCASGVKAGGFQQFFGPGTRLTVL.

CDR3 sequence reads: CASSQVPGQGASNQPQHF. The CDR3 DNA reads as TGCGCCAGCAGCCAAGTCCCGGGACAGGGGGCGAGCAATCAGCCCCAGCATTTT. The chain couples TRBV4-1 to TRBJ1-5; 12 nucleotides match TRBD1. Germline CDR1 and CDR2: MGHRA and YSYEKL. Germline trimming cut 1 base from V and 1 base from J; bases unmatched to any gene: 5. This CDR3 contains 18 residues.

The gene calls are TRBV18 and TRBJ1-6; 7 bases line up with TRBD1. The CDR3 totals 16 residues. Germline V gene lookup returns CDR1 KGHSH and CDR2 LQKENI. The V gene end was trimmed by 5 bases and the J gene end by 7 bases; junction bases not matched to a gene: 11. The CDR3 nucleotides read TGTGCCAGCTCATCAAACCGGGACAGAGAAAATTCACCCCTCCACTTT. Its translation: CASSSNRDRENSPLHF. The whole variable domain, remainder taken from reference TRBV18 and TRBJ1-6, is NAGVMQNPRHLVRRRGQEARLRCSPMKGHSHVYWYRQLPEEGLKFMVYLQKENIIDESGMPKERFSAEFPKEGPSILRIQQVVRGDSAAYFCASSSNRDRENSPLHFGNGTRLTVT.

This clone was recorded only once. CDR3 DNA: TGTGCCAGCAGCTCCGGAACAGGGCGCGAGCAGTACTTC. This sequence encodes CASSSGTGREQYF. The chain couples TRBV7-3 to TRBJ2-7; perhaps TRBD1 as D (6 bases). V was cut by 4 bases and J by 6 bases, with 13 bases left in between. Germline assignment: CDR1 SGHTA and CDR2 FQGTGA. The length of the CDR3 is 13 residues.

The chain links TRBV12-5 to TRBJ2-3; 7 bases are shared with TRBD1. The V gene end was trimmed by 6 bases and the J gene end by 3 bases; junction bases not matched to a gene: 6. Per germline, CDR1 LGHNT and CDR2 FRNRAP. CDR3 length equals 14 residues. The CDR3 bases are TGTGCTAGTGGCGAGGGGGCCGGGACAGATACGCAGTATTTT. It yields the protein CASGEGAGTDTQYF.

The rearrangement joins TRBV28 to TRBJ2-3; TRBD2 matches 12 bases. V trimming: 6 bases; J trimming: 7 bases; junction bases outside the gene matches: 14. Germline CDR1 reads MDHEN; CDR2 reads SYDVKM. The CDR3 length is 17 residues. The CDR3 sequence: CASSPFGLAGSRNTQYF. CDR3 sequence (DNA): TGTGCCAGCAGCCCCTTCGGACTAGCGGGGAGTAGAAATACGCAGTATTTT.

This chain links TRBV7-2 with TRBJ1-6; the D is unclear. The CDR3 is 15 residues long. Germline V gives CDR1 SGHTA, CDR2 FQGNSA. Trimming took off 1 base at V and 6 bases at J, with 10 bases between the two ends. CDR3 nucleotides: TGTGCCAGCAGCTTAGAGCGGACGGGTAATTCACCCCTCCACTTT. Its protein is CASSLERTGNSPLHF.

The gene calls are TRBV6-5 and TRBJ2-1, with D possibly being TRBD2 (6 bases). CDR1 and CDR2 from the germline V gene are MNHEY and SVGAGI. Trimming pared 4 bases from V and 7 bases from J, leaving 17 bases between. CDR3 size: 15 residues. The CDR3 loop is CASSSPSGGRNEQFF. The CDR3 DNA reads as TGTGCCAGCAGTTCCCCCTCCGGGGGAAGGAATGAGCAGTTCTTC.

This chain uses TRBV19 with TRBJ2-7, with 10 nucleotides matching TRBD1. V gave up 7 bases and J gave up 3 bases; unmatched junction bases: 9. Germline CDR1 and CDR2: LNHDA and SQIVND (reference sequence). The CDR3 totals 15 residues. The CDR3 DNA follows: TGTGCCAGTACTGCGCAGACAGGGGGCTTCTACGAGCAGTACTTC. Translation: CASTAQTGGFYEQYF.

The chain is built from TRBV10-3 and TRBJ1-1, with D possibly being TRBD1 (6 bases). Trimming took off 4 bases at V and 5 bases at J, with 11 bases between the two ends. There are 13 residues in the CDR3. Looked up from germline, CDR1 is ENHRY and CDR2 is SYGVKD. CDR3 in DNA: TGTGCCATCAGTGGAACAGGGACAACTGAAGCTTTCTTT. It specifies CAISGTGTTEAFF.